The table lists the clone carrying this TCR beta chain with many counts. Its antigen is unidentified. The CDR3 runs 14 residues. Germline V gene sequence: CDR1 SGHTA, CDR2 FQGNSA. Between the trimmed V and J ends, which lost 0 bases and 0 bases, there was a span of 6 bases. TCRdb redid the calling of the reads with MiXCR, one entry per CDR3 protein. The sample lists approximately 600,000 distinct CDR3 sequences, almost 40% occurring once. The sample comes from a study of T cell repertoires in cytomegalovirus infection. Whole-study context: Matching HLA type and CMV infection were both indicated by public TCR beta signatures. Study findings and constraints: HLA-C-restricted, CMV-specific TCR beta clonotypes were dominant ex vivo.

The TCR originated in a human donor in good health (CMV status not recorded). Some clones in this sample may be carry-over from other donors' samples. The V call is TRBV7-2, the J call TRBJ2-7, with D unresolved. Sequenced material: cultured PBMCs, taken from culture after CMV antigen stimulation. CDR3 region: CASSLARSSYEQYF. The CDR3, as DNA: TGTGCCAGCAGCTTAGCTAGAAGCTCCTACGAGCAGTACTTC. Full variable domain (missing parts from reference TRBV7-2 and TRBJ2-7): GAGVSQSPSNKVTEKGKDVELRCDPISGHTALYWYRQSLGQGLEFLIYFQGNSAPDKSGLPSDRFSAERTGGSVSTLTIQRTQQEDSAVYLCASSLARSSYEQYFGPGTRLTVT.